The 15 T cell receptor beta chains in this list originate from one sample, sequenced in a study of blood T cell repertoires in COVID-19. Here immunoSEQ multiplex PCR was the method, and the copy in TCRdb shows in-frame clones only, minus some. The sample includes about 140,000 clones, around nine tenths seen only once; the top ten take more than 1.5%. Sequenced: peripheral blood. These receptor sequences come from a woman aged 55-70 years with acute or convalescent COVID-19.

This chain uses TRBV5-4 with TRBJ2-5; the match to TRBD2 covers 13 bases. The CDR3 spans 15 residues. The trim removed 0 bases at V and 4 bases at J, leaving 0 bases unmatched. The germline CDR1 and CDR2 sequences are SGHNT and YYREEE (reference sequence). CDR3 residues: CASSLGTSGGETQYF. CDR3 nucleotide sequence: TGTGCCAGCAGCTTGGGGACTAGCGGGGGAGAGACCCAGTACTTC.

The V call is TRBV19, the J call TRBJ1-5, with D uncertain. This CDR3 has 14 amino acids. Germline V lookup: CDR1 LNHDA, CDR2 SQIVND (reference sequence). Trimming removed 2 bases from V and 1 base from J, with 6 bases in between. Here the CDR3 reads CASSILRSNQPQHF. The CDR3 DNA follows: TGTGCCAGTAGTATACTTAGAAGCAATCAGCCCCAGCATTTT. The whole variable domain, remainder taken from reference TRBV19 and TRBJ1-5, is DGGITQSPKYLFRKEGQNVTLSCEQNLNHDAMYWYRQDPGQGLRLIYYSQIVNDFQKGDIAEGYSVSREKKESFPLTVTSAQKNPTAFYLCASSILRSNQPQHFGDGTRLSIL.

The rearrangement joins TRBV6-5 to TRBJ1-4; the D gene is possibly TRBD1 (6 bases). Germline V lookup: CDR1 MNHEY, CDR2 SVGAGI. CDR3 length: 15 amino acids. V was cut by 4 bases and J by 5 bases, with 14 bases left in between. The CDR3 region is CASSSYTGPNEKLFF. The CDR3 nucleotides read TGTGCCAGCAGTTCCTACACAGGGCCCAATGAAAAACTGTTTTTT.

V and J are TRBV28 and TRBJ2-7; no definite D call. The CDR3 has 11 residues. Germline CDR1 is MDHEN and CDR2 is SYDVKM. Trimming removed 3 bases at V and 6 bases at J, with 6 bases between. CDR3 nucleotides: TGTGCCAGCAGTTTCCGTTCCGAGCAGTACTTC. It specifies CASSFRSEQYF.

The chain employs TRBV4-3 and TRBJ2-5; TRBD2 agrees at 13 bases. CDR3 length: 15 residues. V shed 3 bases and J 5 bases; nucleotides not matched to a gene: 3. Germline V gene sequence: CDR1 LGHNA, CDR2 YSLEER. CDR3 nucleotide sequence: TGCGCCAGCAGCCAGACTAGCGGGGGGCAGGAGACCCAGTACTTC. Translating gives CASSQTSGGQETQYF.

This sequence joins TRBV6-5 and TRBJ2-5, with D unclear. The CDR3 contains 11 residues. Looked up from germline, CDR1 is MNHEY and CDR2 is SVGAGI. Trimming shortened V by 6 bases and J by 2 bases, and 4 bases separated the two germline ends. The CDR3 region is CASRLQETQYF. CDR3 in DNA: TGTGCCAGCAGGTTACAAGAGACCCAGTACTTC.

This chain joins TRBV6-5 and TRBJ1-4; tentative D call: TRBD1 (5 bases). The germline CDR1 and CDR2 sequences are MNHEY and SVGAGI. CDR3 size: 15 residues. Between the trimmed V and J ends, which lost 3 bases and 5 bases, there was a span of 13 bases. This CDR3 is CASSYLGAGNEKLFF. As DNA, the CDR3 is TGTGCCAGCAGTTATCTAGGGGCGGGGAATGAAAAACTGTTTTTT.

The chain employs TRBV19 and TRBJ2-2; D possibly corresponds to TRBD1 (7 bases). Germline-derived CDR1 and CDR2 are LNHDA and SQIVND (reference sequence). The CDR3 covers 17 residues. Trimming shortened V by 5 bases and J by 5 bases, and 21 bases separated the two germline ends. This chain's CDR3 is CASSRVSGGGKTGELFF. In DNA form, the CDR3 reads TGTGCCAGTAGTCGTGTTTCTGGAGGGGGCAAGACCGGGGAGCTGTTTTTT. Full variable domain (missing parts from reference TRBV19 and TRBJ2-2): DGGITQSPKYLFRKEGQNVTLSCEQNLNHDAMYWYRQDPGQGLRLIYYSQIVNDFQKGDIAEGYSVSREKKESFPLTVTSAQKNPTAFYLCASSRVSGGGKTGELFFGEGSRLTVL.

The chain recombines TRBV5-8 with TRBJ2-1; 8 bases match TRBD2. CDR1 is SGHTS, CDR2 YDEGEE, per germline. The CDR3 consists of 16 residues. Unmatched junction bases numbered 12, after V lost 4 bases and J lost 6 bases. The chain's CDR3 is CASSPEEAGAFNEQFF. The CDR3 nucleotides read TGTGCCAGCAGCCCCGAGGAAGCGGGGGCATTCAATGAGCAGTTCTTC.

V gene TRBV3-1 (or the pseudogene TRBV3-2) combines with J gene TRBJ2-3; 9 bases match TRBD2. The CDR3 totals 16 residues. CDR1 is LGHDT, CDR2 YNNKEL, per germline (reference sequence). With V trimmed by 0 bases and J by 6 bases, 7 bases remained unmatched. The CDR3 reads CASSQDLASGDDTQYF. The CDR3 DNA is TGTGCCAGCAGCCAAGATCTTGCTAGCGGGGATGATACGCAGTATTTT.

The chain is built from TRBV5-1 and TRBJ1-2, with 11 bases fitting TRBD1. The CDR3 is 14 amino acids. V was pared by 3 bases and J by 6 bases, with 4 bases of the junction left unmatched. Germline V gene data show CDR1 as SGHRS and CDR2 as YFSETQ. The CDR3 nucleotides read TGCGCCAGCAGCTGGGACAGGGGGATGGATGGCTACACCTTC. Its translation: CASSWDRGMDGYTF.

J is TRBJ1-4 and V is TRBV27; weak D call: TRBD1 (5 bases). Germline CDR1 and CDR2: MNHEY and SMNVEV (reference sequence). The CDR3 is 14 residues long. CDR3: CATQGLATNEKLFF. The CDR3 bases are TGTGCGACGCAGGGACTGGCAACTAATGAAAAACTGTTTTTT.

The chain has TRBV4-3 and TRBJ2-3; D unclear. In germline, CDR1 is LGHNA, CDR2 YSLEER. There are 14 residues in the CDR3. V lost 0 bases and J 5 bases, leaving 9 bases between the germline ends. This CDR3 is CASSQDSVRDTQYF. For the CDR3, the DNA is TGCGCCAGCAGCCAAGATTCCGTGAGAGATACGCAGTATTTT.

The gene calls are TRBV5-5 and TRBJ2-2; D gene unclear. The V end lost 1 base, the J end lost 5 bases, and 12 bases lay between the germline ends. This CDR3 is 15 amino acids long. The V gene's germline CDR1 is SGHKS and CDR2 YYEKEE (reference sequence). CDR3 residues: CASSLQPGVTGELFF. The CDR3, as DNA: TGTGCCAGCAGCTTGCAGCCAGGTGTAACCGGGGAGCTGTTTTTT.

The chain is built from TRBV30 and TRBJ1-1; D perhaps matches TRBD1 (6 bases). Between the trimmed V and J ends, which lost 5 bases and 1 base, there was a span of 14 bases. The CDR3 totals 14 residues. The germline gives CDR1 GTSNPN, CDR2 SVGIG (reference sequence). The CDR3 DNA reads TGTGCCTGGTCCCGGACAGCCAAGAACACTGAAGCTTTCTTT. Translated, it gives CAWSRTAKNTEAFF.